The 18 T cell receptor beta chains listed next were all sequenced from one sample in a study of T-cell reconstitution after alpha-beta-depleted transplantation in children. This sample's TCRbeta library carried unique molecular identifier barcodes. TCRdb recomputed calls from the PCR reads with MiXCR, one row per CDR3 protein. Here the sample spans roughly 200,000 distinct CDR3 sequences, approximately 7% being singletons. The starting material was PBMCs, obtained before TCRalphabeta/CD19-depleted stem cell transplant. These receptors all stem from a boy between 2 and 10 years old with acute lymphoblastic leukemia, due to receive a stem cell transplant.

The chain carries TRBV6-2 or TRBV6-3 and TRBJ2-3, with 12 bases identical to TRBD2. Germline V gene data show CDR1 as MNHEY and CDR2 as SVGEGT. The CDR3 runs 13 residues. The V gene end was trimmed by 8 bases and the J gene end by 5 bases; junction bases not matched to a gene: 2. The CDR3 DNA sequence: TGTGCCAGCCTACTAGCGGGAGGAGATACGCAGTATTTT. It is translated as CASLLAGGDTQYF.

This chain links TRBV3-1 with TRBJ2-7; no definite D call. V was pared by 5 bases and J by 7 bases, with 15 bases between. The CDR3 consists of 13 residues. CDR1 LGHDT and CDR2 YNNKEL come from the germline V gene (reference sequence). The CDR3 loop is CASSSPRAREQYF. As DNA, the CDR3 is TGTGCCAGCAGCTCCCCCCGTGCAAGAGAGCAGTACTTC.

J is TRBJ1-1 and V is TRBV29-1; D possibly corresponds to TRBD1 (5 bases). This CDR3 contains 13 residues. Germline V CDR1 and CDR2: SQVTM, ANQGSEA. Trimming shortened V by 6 bases and J by 2 bases, and 13 bases separated the two germline ends. In DNA, the CDR3 is TGCAGCGTCCGACAGAGCCAAAACACTGAAGCTTTCTTT. This translates into CSVRQSQNTEAFF.

This clonotype occurred many times. The chain couples TRBV28 to TRBJ2-7; 11 positions agree with TRBD1. There are 19 residues in the CDR3. In germline, CDR1 is MDHEN, CDR2 SYDVKM. J lost 5 bases, V lost 4 bases, and 19 bases had no gene match. CDR3 DNA: TGTGCCAGCAGTTCCGCAGGCATTCGGGACAGGGGGTTCTTGAACGAGCAGTACTTC. Translation gives CASSSAGIRDRGFLNEQYF.

In this sample, this clonotype turned up many times. V gene TRBV7-9 combines with J gene TRBJ1-5; D is ambiguous. Germline loops: CDR1 SEHNR, CDR2 FQNEAQ (reference sequence). The length of the CDR3 is 10 residues. Deletions cut 5 bases from V and 9 bases from J, with 5 bases between. This CDR3 reads CASSPWPQHF. CDR3 nucleotide sequence: TGTGCCAGCAGCCCATGGCCCCAGCATTTT. Drawing the rest from reference TRBV7-9 and TRBJ1-5, the complete variable domain is DTGVSQNPRHKITKRGQNVTFRCDPISEHNRLYWYRQTLGQGPEFLTYFQNEAQLEKSRLLSDRFSAERPKGSFSTLEIQRTEQGDSAMYLCASSPWPQHFGDGTRLSIL.

This clonotype was observed a handful of times. CDR3 DNA: TGTGCCAGCAGATATCTCAGCGGCGGGAACACTGAAGCTTTCTTT. This gives the protein CASRYLSGGNTEAFF. This rearrangement joins TRBV5-8 to TRBJ1-1; no firm D call. The CDR3 is made up of 15 amino acids. Germline-derived CDR1 and CDR2 are SGHTS and YDEGEE. The germline V and J ends were trimmed by 5 bases and 1 base, with 15 bases remaining between them.

J is TRBJ2-2 and V is TRBV18, with TRBD1 matching over 9 bases. Germline loops: CDR1 KGHSH, CDR2 LQKENI. The length of the CDR3 is 19 residues. V lost 3 bases, J lost 2 bases, and 13 bases stayed unmatched. The CDR3: CASSPEFTGTGINTGELFF. The CDR3 DNA sequence: TGTGCCAGCTCACCGGAATTTACCGGGACAGGGATTAACACCGGGGAGCTGTTTTTT. Full variable domain (rest looked up from reference TRBV18 and TRBJ2-2): NAGVMQNPRHLVRRRGQEARLRCSPMKGHSHVYWYRQLPEEGLKFMVYLQKENIIDESGMPKERFSAEFPKEGPSILRIQQVVRGDSAAYFCASSPEFTGTGINTGELFFGEGSRLTVL.

This clonotype was observed a few times. V and J are TRBV7-2 and TRBJ1-4; D perhaps matches TRBD1 (5 bases). Germline-derived CDR1 and CDR2 are SGHTA and FQGNSA. The CDR3 totals 14 residues. Trimming took 3 bases from V and 3 from J, leaving 8 bases between them. CDR3 region: CASSFDSSNEKLFF. In nucleotides, the CDR3 is TGTGCCAGCAGCTTCGACAGCTCTAATGAAAAACTGTTTTTT.

This clonotype was recorded at least ten times. The chain employs TRBV5-1 and TRBJ2-1, with TRBD1 identical over 7 bases. This CDR3 spans 16 amino acids. The V gene's germline CDR1 is SGHRS and CDR2 YFSETQ. Losses at the gene ends were 0 bases for V and 0 bases for J; bases not matched to a gene: 3. The CDR3 bases are TGCGCCAGCAGCTTGGGGGGACAGAGCTCCTACAATGAGCAGTTCTTC. As protein: CASSLGGQSSYNEQFF.

This clonotype appeared many times. V is TRBV7-6 and J is TRBJ2-2, with D unclear. Trimming took off 3 bases at V and 3 bases at J, with 2 bases between the two ends. The CDR3 sequence is 12 residues long. Germline V gene data show CDR1 as SGHVS and CDR2 as FNYEAQ. The CDR3 protein is CASSFHTGELFF. The CDR3 coding sequence is TGTGCCAGCAGCTTCCACACCGGGGAGCTGTTTTTT.

Many counts were recorded for this clonotype. The chain's CDR3 is CASSLAQTGGSYNEQFF. CDR3 bases: TGTGCCAGCAGTTTAGCACAGACAGGGGGCTCCTACAATGAGCAGTTCTTC. V gene TRBV12-3 or TRBV12-4 combines with J gene TRBJ2-1, with 9 bases aligning to TRBD1. V gave up 0 bases and J gave up 0 bases; unmatched junction bases: 3. This CDR3 is built from 17 residues.

This clonotype appeared many times. This rearrangement joins TRBV9 to TRBJ2-2, with unresolved D. The CDR3 length is 13 residues. V was pared by 4 bases and J by 3 bases, with 7 bases between. Germline V gene sequence: CDR1 SGDLS, CDR2 YYNGEE. As DNA, the CDR3 is TGTGCCAGCAGCTCCGGTCACACCGGGGAGCTGTTTTTT. This gives the protein CASSSGHTGELFF.

This clonotype has ten or more counts. The gene calls are TRBV11-2 and TRBJ2-2; D ambiguous. Germline V gene lookup returns CDR1 SGHAT and CDR2 FQNNGV. Trimming removed 3 bases from V and 6 bases from J, with 11 bases in between. The CDR3 is 14 residues long. CDR3 nucleotides: TGTGCCAGCAGCTTTATCCCCTCACCCGGGGAGCTGTTTTTT. Protein: CASSFIPSPGELFF.

This clonotype showed up many times. The chain uses TRBV12-3 or TRBV12-4 and TRBJ2-3, with 10 bases fitting TRBD2. This CDR3 has 16 amino acids. Trimming at V came to 2 bases and at J to 2 bases, leaving 4 bases not matched to a gene. The CDR3 is CASSLRTSGITDTQYF. For the CDR3, the DNA is TGTGCCAGCAGTTTACGGACTAGCGGCATCACAGATACGCAGTATTTT.

This clonotype was counted only a few times. The chain links TRBV19 to TRBJ1-3; the match to TRBD1 covers 7 bases. The CDR3 extends over 15 amino acids. The V and J ends lost 8 bases and 0 bases, in that order; junction bases with no gene match: 7. The germline CDR1 and CDR2 sequences are LNHDA and SQIVND (reference sequence). CDR3 region: CASLVTGYSGNTIYF. The CDR3 nucleotides read TGTGCCAGTCTGGTGACAGGGTACTCTGGAAACACCATATATTTT.

This clonotype was recorded at least ten times. In nucleotides, the CDR3 is TGCAGTGCTAAGGGGACAGTGGGCTCCTACGAGCAGTACTTC. Translation gives CSAKGTVGSYEQYF. The chain joins TRBV20-1 to TRBJ2-7; TRBD1 matches at 7 bases. Losses at the gene ends were 4 bases for V and 0 bases for J; bases not matched to a gene: 6. The germline V gene encodes CDR1 DFQATT and CDR2 SNEGSKA (reference sequence). CDR3 length equals 14 residues.

This clonotype was detected only a few times. This chain connects TRBV6-1 to TRBJ2-2; 7 bases match TRBD1. V was pared by 6 bases and J by 0 bases, with 10 bases of the junction left unmatched. Germline CDR1 MNHNS, CDR2 SASEGT. There are 17 residues in the CDR3. CDR3 sequence reads: CASSPWKGAPNTGELFF. CDR3 sequence (DNA): TGTGCCAGCAGCCCGTGGAAGGGGGCGCCGAACACCGGGGAGCTGTTTTTT.

This clonotype turned up a few times. V and J are TRBV4-3 and TRBJ1-4; the D gene is possibly TRBD1 (5 bases). The CDR3 covers 19 residues. With 0 bases removed from V and 8 bases from J, the gap between germline ends came to 25 bases. Germline V lookup: CDR1 LGHNA, CDR2 YSLEER. CDR3 sequence reads: CASSQEDGIGTPGEEKLFF. The CDR3 DNA reads TGCGCCAGCAGCCAAGAGGACGGAATCGGGACCCCGGGGGAGGAAAAACTGTTTTTT.